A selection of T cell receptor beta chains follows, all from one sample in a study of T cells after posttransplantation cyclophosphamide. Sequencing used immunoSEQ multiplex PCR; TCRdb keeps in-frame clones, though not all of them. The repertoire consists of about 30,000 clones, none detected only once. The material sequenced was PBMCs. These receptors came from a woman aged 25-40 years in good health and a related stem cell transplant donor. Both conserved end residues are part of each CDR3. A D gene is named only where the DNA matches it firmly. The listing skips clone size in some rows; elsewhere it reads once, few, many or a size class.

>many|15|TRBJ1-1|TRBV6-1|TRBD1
CASSEVWTGVTEAFF
TGTGCCAGCAGTGAAGTTTGGACAGGGGTCACTGAAGCTTTCTTT
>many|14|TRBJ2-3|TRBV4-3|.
CASSQGQDTDTQYF
TGCGCCAGCAGCCAAGGACAGGACACAGATACGCAGTATTTT
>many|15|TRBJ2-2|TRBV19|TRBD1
CASKRTGEGFGELFF
TGTGCCAGTAAGAGGACAGGGGAAGGATTTGGGGAGCTGTTTTTT
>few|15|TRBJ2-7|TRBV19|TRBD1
CASSRRQGVGYEQYF
TGCGCCAGTAGCCGCCGACAGGGAGTAGGCTACGAGCAGTACTTC
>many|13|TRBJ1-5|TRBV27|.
CASSTRVEQPQHF
TGTGCCAGCAGTACCAGGGTGGAGCAGCCCCAGCATTTT
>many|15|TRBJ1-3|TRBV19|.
CASTKNTHSGNTIYF
TGTGCCAGTACCAAAAACACGCACTCTGGAAACACCATATATTTT
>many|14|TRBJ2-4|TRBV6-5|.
CASSEGRAKNIQYF
TGTGCCAGCTCCGAGGGCCGCGCCAAAAACATTCAGTACTTC
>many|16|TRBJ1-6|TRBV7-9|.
CASSFPQGNPNSPLHF
TGTGCCAGCAGCTTCCCACAGGGAAACCCTAATTCACCCCTCCACTTT
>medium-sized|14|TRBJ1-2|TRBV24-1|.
CATSDLQGTYGYTF
TGTGCCACCAGTGATTTGCAGGGTACCTATGGCTACACCTTC
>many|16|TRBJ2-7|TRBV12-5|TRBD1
CASGPGTGTEAYEQYF
TGTGCTAGTGGGCCGGGTACCGGGACAGAGGCCTACGAGCAGTACTTC
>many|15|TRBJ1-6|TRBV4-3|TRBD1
CASSQRDRGNSPLHF
TGCGCCAGCAGCCAACGGGACAGGGGGAATTCACCCCTCCACTTT
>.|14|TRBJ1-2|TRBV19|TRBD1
CASTDRDRTYGYTF
TGTGCCAGTACAGATCGGGACAGGACATATGGCTACACCTTC
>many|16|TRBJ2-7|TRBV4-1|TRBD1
CASSQAGTGSTYEQYF
TGCGCCAGCAGCCAGGCGGGGACAGGGTCTACCTACGAGCAGTACTTC
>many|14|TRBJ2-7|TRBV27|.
CASSQQGGGGEQYF
TGTGCCAGCAGTCAACAGGGGGGAGGGGGCGAGCAGTACTTC
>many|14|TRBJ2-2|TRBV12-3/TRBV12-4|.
CASSLSGSTGELFF
TGTGCCAGCAGTTTGTCAGGGAGCACCGGGGAGCTGTTTTTT
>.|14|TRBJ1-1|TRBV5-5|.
CASSDLTENTEAFF
TGTGCCAGCAGCGACCTGACTGAGAACACTGAAGCTTTCTTT
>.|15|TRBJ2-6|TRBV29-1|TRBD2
CSVSSGGTGANVLTF
TGCAGCGTGTCGAGCGGGGGGACTGGGGCCAACGTCCTGACTTTC
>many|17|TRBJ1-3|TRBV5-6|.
CASSLSRRQEWGNTIYF
TGTGCCAGCAGCTTGTCTCGGAGGCAGGAGTGGGGAAACACCATATATTTT
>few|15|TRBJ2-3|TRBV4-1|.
CASSQVTGYLDTQYF
TGCGCCAGCAGCCAAGTAACAGGGTATTTAGATACGCAGTATTTT
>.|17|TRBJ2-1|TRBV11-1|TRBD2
CASSWLAGGLSYNEQFF
TGTGCCAGCAGCTGGCTAGCGGGGGGCCTCTCCTACAATGAGCAGTTCTTC